This record covers a single T cell receptor beta chain. The antigen is unknown. Assay used: immunoSEQ multiplex PCR; TCRdb lists only in-frame clones, some missing. The table has about 70,000 clones, around 91% seen once; the top ten hold approximately 1.3%. This CDR3 is 14 amino acids long. Germline-derived CDR1 and CDR2 are SGHVS and FQNEAQ. V trimming: 10 bases; J trimming: 4 bases; junction bases outside the gene matches: 10. This record belongs to a study of graft-versus-host responses after intestinal transplantation. As for the study in general: Anti-thymocyte globulin induction was given to all recipients, followed by tacrolimus and steroids for two to four years. Notes on the study in general: GvH clones occurred in recipient marrow; some first appeared in ileum or blood. Allografts from individuals with graft-donor T cell macrochimerism displayed high graft-versus-host to host-versus-graft clonal ratios.

The sequence came from a human donor who received an intestinal transplant. The sequencing used unstimulated CD8+ T cells sorted from spleen or lymph node cells, collected before intestinal transplant. The chain has TRBV7-8 and TRBJ2-1; 7 nucleotides line up with TRBD2. This chain's CDR3 is CATARGVTYNEQFF. The CDR3 DNA reads as TGTGCCACCGCACGGGGGGTCACGTACAATGAGCAGTTCTTC.